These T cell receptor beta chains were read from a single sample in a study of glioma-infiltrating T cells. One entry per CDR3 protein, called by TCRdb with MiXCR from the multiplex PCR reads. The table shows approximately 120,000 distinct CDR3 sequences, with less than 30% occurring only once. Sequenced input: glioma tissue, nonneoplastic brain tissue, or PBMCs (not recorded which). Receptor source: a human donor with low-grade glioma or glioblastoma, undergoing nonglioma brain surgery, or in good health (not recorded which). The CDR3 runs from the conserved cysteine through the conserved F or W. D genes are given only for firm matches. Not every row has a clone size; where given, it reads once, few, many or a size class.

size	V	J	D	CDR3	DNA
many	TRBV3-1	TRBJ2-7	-	CASSQGITPIPYEQYF	TGTGCCAGCAGCCAGGGTATCACCCCGATCCCCTACGAGCAGTACTTC
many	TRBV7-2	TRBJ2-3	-	CASSLYTDTQYF	TGTGCCAGCAGCCTATACACAGATACGCAGTATTTT
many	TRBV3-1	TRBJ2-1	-	CASSPRIGTPKGLEQFF	TGTGCCAGCAGCCCTAGGATAGGGACTCCCAAAGGCCTTGAGCAGTTCTTC
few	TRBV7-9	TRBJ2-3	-	CASSRRQGGRQYF	TGTGCCAGCAGCCGACGACAGGGAGGGAGGCAGTATTTT
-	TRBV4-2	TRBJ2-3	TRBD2	CASSRGLAGDTQYF	TGTGCCAGCAGCCGAGGACTAGCGGGAGATACGCAGTATTTT
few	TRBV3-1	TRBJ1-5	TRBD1	CASSYTGESNQPQHF	TGTGCCAGCAGCTATACAGGGGAGAGCAATCAGCCCCAGCATTTT
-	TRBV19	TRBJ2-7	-	CASSLKAFYYEQYF	TGTGCCAGTAGCCTCAAAGCGTTTTACTACGAGCAGTACTTC
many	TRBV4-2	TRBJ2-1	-	CASSRQPDTSGNEQFF	TGTGCCAGCAGCAGGCAGCCGGATACGTCGGGCAATGAGCAGTTCTTC
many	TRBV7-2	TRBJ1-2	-	CASSLRGGGNTNYGYTF	TGTGCCAGCAGCTTAAGAGGCGGAGGGAACACAAACTATGGCTACACCTTC
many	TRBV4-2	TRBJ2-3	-	CASSHSTDTQYF	TGTGCCAGCAGCCACTCCACAGATACGCAGTATTTT
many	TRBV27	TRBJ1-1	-	CASSVRASNTEAFF	TGTGCCAGCAGTGTCCGAGCTTCGAACACTGAAGCTTTCTTT
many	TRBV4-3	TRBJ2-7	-	CASSQVYGGSPYEQYF	TGCGCCAGCAGCCAAGTCTATGGGGGGTCCCCCTACGAGCAGTACTTC
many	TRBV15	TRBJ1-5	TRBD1	CATSRDQWGQGTAQLGNQPQHF	TGTGCCACCAGCAGAGATCAGTGGGGACAGGGGACCGCCCAACTTGGTAATCAGCCCCAGCATTTT
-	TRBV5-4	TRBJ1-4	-	CASSHPGEEKLFF	TGTGCCAGCAGCCATCCAGGGGAGGAAAAACTGTTCTTT
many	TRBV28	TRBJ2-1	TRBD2	CASSPQGLAGDNEQFF	TGTGCCAGCAGTCCTCAAGGACTAGCGGGAGACAATGAGCAGTTCTTC
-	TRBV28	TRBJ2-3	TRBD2	CASSQTSGFTDTQYF	TGTGCCAGCAGCCAAACTAGCGGCTTCACAGATACGCAGTATTTT
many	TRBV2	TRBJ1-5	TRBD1	CASRGTGIRNQPQHF	TGTGCCAGCAGAGGGACAGGGATTCGCAATCAGCCCCAGCATTTT
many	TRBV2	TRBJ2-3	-	CASSTRGRSDTQYF	TGTGCCAGCAGTACCAGGGGCCGCTCAGATACGCAGTATTTT
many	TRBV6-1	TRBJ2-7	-	CASSYDRAAYEQYF	TGTGCCAGCAGTTATGACCGCGCAGCCTACGAGCAGTACTTC
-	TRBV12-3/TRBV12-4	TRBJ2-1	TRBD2	CASSVGTSGSNEQFF	TGTGCCAGCAGTGTCGGGACTAGCGGGAGTAATGAGCAGTTCTTC
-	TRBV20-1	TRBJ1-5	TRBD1	CSARDPTGLGVPQHF	TGCAGTGCTAGAGACCCGACAGGGTTAGGGGTGCCCCAGCATTTT
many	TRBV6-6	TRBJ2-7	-	CASSYDGSLSYEQYF	TGTGCCAGCAGTTACGACGGGAGCCTCTCCTACGAGCAGTACTTC
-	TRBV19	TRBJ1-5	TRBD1	CASSRDRGEDQPQHF	TGTGCCAGTAGTAGGGACAGGGGAGAGGATCAGCCCCAGCATTTT
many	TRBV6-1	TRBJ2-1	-	CASSGRTGDNEQFF	TGTGCCAGCTCAGGACGGACCGGCGACAATGAGCAGTTCTTC
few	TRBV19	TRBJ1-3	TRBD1	CASKQGAISSGNTIYF	TGTGCCAGTAAACAGGGGGCGATTAGCTCTGGAAACACCATATATTTT
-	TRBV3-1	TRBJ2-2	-	CASSQDHRQASGELFF	TGTGCCAGCAGCCAAGACCACAGACAGGCCAGCGGGGAGCTGTTTTTT
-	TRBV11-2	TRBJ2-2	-	CASSPFRGANTGELFF	TGTGCCAGCAGCCCCTTTCGGGGAGCTAACACCGGGGAGCTGTTTTTT
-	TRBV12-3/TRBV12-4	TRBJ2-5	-	CASSSVGPETQYF	TGTGCCAGCAGTTCGGTGGGGCCAGAGACCCAGTACTTC
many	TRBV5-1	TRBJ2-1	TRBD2	CASRIRSGGDNEQFF	TGCGCCAGCCGCATACGCTCGGGGGGAGACAATGAGCAGTTCTTC
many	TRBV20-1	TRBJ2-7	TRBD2	CSARLADEQYF	TGCAGTGCCAGACTAGCGGACGAGCAGTACTTC
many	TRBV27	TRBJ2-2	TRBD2	CASSLSPSGSTGELFF	TGTGCCAGCAGTTTATCGCCTAGCGGGAGTACCGGGGAGCTGTTTTTT
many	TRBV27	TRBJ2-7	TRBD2	CASRPGLGVYEQYF	TGTGCCAGCAGGCCGGGACTAGGGGTTTACGAGCAGTACTTC
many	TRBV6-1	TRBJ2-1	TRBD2	CASTTGTRVNNEQFF	TGTGCCAGCACGACCGGGACTAGGGTAAACAATGAGCAGTTCTTC
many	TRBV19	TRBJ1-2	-	CASSPNGGANGYTF	TGTGCCAGTAGCCCTAACGGGGGCGCGAATGGCTACACCTTC
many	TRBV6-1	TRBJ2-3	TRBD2	CASRIAGEDTQYF	TGTGCCAGCAGGATAGCGGGAGAAGATACGCAGTATTTT
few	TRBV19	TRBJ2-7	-	CASSIGSGYEQYF	TGTGCCAGTAGTATCGGTTCAGGCTACGAGCAGTACTTC
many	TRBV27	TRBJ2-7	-	CASSPLLRVAASDYEQYF	TGTGCCAGCAGTCCACTCCTGCGGGTGGCGGCGTCGGACTACGAGCAGTACTTC
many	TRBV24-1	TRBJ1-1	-	CATRDSTEAFF	TGTGCCACCCGCGACAGCACTGAAGCTTTCTTT
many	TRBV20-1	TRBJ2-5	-	CSASDTGVETQYF	TGCAGTGCTAGTGACACGGGGGTAGAGACCCAGTACTTC
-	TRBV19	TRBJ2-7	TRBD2	CASSIWLAASYEQYF	TGTGCCAGTAGTATCTGGCTAGCGGCCTCCTACGAGCAGTACTTC
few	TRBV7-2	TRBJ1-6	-	CASSPKRFSYNSPLHF	TGTGCCAGCAGCCCCAAGCGGTTCTCCTATAATTCACCCCTCCACTTT
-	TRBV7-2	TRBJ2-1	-	CASSLPPGSSYNEQFF	TGTGCCAGCAGCTTGCCGCCGGGCAGCTCCTACAATGAGCAGTTCTTC
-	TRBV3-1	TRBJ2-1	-	CASSQLGERVQFF	TGTGCCAGCAGCCAGTTAGGGGAGAGGGTGCAGTTCTTC
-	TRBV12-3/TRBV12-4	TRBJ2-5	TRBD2	CASSLRSGRALEETQYF	TGTGCCAGCAGTCTAAGAAGTGGGAGGGCCCTCGAAGAGACCCAGTACTTC
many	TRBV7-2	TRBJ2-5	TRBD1	CASSQQGAQETQYF	TGTGCCAGCAGCCAACAGGGGGCTCAAGAGACCCAGTACTTC
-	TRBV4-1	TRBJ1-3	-	CASSNNYSGNTIYF	TGCGCCAGCAGCAACAACTACTCTGGAAACACCATATATTTT
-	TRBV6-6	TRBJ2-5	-	CASSYTVTSSIEAQYF	TGTGCCAGCAGTTACACAGTGACTAGTAGTATCGAGGCCCAGTACTTC
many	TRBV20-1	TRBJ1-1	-	CSARAPGRIDTEAFF	TGCAGTGCTAGAGCCCCAGGGAGGATTGACACTGAAGCTTTCTTT
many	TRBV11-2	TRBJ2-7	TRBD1	CASSEGTALPYEQYF	TGTGCCAGCAGCGAAGGGACAGCTCTACCCTACGAGCAGTACTTC
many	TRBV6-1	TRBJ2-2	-	CASSPRRQTGELFF	TGTGCCAGCAGTCCGCGAAGACAAACCGGGGAGCTGTTTTTT
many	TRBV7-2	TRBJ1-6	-	CASSKRPGGNSPLHF	TGTGCCAGCAGCAAGAGACCCGGGGGGAATTCACCCCTCCACTTT
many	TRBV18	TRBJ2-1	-	CASSPPSNEQFF	TGTGCCAGCTCACCACCGTCCAATGAGCAGTTCTTC
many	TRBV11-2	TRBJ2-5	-	CASSLERLKETQYF	TGTGCCAGCAGCTTAGAACGGCTAAAAGAGACCCAGTACTTC
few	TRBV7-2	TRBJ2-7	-	CASSLDAAGNSYEQYF	TGTGCCAGCAGCTTAGACGCGGCAGGAAACTCCTACGAGCAGTACTTC
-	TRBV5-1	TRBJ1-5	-	CASSLLERGPQHF	TGCGCCAGCAGCTTGTTAGAGCGAGGGCCCCAGCATTTT
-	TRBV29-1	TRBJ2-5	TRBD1	CSARRGQETQYF	TGCAGCGCCCGCAGGGGGCAGGAGACCCAGTACTTC
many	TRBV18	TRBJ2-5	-	CASSPLNQETQYF	TGTGCCAGCTCCCCATTGAACCAAGAGACCCAGTACTTC
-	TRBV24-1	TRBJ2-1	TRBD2	CAAGDLKRTGGHNEQSF	TGTGCCGCCGGTGACTTAAAGCGGACGGGAGGCCACAATGAGCAGTCCTTC
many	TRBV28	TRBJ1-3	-	CASSFLLSGNTIYF	TGTGCCAGCAGTTTCCTCCTCTCTGGAAACACCATATATTTT
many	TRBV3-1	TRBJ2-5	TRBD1	CASSLYGQGQETQYF	TGTGCCAGCAGCCTTTACGGACAGGGGCAAGAGACCCAGTACTTC